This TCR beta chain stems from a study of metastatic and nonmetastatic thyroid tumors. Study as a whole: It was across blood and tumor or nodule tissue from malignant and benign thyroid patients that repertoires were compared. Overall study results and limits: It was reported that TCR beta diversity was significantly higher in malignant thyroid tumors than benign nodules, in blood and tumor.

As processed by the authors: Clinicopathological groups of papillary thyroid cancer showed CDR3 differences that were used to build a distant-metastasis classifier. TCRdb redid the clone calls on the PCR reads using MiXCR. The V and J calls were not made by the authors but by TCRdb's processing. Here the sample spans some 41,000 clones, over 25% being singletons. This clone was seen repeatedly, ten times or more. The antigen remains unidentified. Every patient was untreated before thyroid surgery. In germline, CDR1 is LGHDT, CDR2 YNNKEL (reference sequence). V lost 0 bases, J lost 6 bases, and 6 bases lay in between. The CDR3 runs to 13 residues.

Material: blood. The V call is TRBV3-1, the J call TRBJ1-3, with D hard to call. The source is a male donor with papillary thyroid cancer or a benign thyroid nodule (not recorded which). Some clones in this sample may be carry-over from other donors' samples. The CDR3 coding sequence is TGTGCCAGCAGCCAAGATTTACCAAACACCATATATTTT. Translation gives CASSQDLPNTIYF.